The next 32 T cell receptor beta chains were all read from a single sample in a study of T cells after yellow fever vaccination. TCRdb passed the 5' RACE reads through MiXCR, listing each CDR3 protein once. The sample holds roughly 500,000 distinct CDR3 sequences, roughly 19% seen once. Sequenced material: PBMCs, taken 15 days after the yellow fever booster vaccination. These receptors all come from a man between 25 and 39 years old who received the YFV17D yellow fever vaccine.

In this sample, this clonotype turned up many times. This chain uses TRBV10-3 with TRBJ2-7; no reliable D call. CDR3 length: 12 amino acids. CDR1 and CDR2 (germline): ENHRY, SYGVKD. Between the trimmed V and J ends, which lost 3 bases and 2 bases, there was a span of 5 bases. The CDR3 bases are TGTGCCATCAGTGACGGAACCTACGAGCAGTACTTC. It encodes CAISDGTYEQYF.

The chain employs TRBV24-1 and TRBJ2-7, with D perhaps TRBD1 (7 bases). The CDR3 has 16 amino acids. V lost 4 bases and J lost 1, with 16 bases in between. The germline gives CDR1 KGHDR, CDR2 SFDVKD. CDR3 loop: CATSDPTGEVSYEQYF. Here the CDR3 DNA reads TGTGCCACCAGTGACCCCACAGGGGAGGTGTCCTACGAGCAGTACTTC.

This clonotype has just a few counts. The CDR3 here is CASSQAGQVDNEQFF. The CDR3 DNA sequence: TGTGCCAGCAGCCAAGCGGGACAGGTAGACAATGAGCAGTTCTTC. The chain uses TRBV4-2 and TRBJ2-1, with 8 bases fitting TRBD1. CDR1 and CDR2 from the germline V gene are LGHNA and YNFKEQ. The ends lost 1 base at V and 5 bases at J; junction bases unmatched: 4. The CDR3 extends over 15 amino acids.

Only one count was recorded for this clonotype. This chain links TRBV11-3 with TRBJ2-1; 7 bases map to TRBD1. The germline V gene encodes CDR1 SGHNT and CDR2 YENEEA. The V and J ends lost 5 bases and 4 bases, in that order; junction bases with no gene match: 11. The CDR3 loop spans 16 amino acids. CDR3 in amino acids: CASSPRGPGGYNEQFF. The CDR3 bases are TGTGCCAGCAGCCCGAGGGGCCCAGGGGGTTACAATGAGCAGTTCTTC.

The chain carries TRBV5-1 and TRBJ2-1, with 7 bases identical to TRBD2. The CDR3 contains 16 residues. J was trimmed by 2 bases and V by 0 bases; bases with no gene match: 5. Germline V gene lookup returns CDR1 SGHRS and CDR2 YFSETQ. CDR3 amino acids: CASSLGAGATYNEQFF. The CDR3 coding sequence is TGCGCCAGCAGCTTGGGTGCGGGAGCAACCTACAATGAGCAGTTCTTC.

The CDR3 region has the DNA TGTGCCAGCCGGGACAGGGGGCCAAATGAGCAGTTCTTC. Its protein is CASRDRGPNEQFF. The chain couples TRBV19 to TRBJ2-1; 12 bases agree with TRBD1. Germline trimming cut 9 bases from V and 7 bases from J; bases unmatched to any gene: 4. The V gene's germline CDR1 is LNHDA and CDR2 SQIVND (reference sequence). The CDR3 is 13 residues long.

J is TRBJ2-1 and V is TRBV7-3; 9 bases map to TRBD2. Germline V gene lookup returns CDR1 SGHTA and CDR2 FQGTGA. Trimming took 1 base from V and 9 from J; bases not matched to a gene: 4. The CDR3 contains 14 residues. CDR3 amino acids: CASSLNSGRTEQFF. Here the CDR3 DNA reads TGTGCCAGCAGCTTAAATAGCGGGAGAACTGAGCAGTTCTTC.

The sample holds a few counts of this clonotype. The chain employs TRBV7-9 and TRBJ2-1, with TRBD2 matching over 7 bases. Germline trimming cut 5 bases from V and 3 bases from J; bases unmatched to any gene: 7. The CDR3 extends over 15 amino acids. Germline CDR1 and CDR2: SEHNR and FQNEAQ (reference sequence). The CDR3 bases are TGTGCCAGCAGCCCCCCTAGCGGAATCTACAATGAGCAGTTCTTC. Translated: CASSPPSGIYNEQFF.

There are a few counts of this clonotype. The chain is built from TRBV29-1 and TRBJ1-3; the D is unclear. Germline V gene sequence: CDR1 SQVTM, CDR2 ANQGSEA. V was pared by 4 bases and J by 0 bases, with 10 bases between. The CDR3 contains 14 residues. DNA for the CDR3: TGCAGCGTTGTCGACGGAGTCTCTGGAAACACCATATATTTT. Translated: CSVVDGVSGNTIYF.

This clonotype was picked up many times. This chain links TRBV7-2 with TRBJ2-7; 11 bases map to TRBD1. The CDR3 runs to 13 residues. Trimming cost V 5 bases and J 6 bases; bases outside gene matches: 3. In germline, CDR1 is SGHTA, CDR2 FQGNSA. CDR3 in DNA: TGTGCCAGCAGCACGGGACAGGGGGTCGAGCAGTACTTC. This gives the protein CASSTGQGVEQYF.

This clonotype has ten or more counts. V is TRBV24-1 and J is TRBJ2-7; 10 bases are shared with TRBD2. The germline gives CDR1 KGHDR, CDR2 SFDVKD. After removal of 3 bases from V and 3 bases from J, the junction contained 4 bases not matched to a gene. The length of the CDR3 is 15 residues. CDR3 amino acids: CATSDLAGDYYEQYF. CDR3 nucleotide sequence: TGTGCCACCAGTGATCTAGCGGGAGACTACTACGAGCAGTACTTC.

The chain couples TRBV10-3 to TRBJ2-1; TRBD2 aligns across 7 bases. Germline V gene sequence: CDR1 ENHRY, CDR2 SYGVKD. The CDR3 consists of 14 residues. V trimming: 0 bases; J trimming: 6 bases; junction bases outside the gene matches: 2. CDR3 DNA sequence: TGTGCCATCAGTGAGTCGACTAGCCCCAATGAGCAGTTCTTC. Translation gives CAISESTSPNEQFF.

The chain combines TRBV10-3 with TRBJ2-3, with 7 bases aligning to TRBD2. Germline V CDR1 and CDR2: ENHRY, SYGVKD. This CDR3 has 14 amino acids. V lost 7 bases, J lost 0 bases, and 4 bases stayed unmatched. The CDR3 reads CAIKGLGSTDTQYF. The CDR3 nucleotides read TGTGCCATCAAAGGACTAGGGAGCACAGATACGCAGTATTTT.

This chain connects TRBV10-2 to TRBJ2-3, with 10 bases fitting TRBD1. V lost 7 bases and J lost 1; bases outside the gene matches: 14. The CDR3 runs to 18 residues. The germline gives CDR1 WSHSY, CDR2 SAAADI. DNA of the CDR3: TGCGCCAGCATGCGATTGAAGACAGGGGGCAAGGGCACAGATACGCAGTATTTT. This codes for CASMRLKTGGKGTDTQYF.

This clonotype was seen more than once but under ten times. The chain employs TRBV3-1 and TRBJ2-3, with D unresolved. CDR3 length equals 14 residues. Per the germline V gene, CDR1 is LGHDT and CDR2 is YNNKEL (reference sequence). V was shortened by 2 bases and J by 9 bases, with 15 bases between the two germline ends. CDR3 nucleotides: TGTGCCAGCAGCCAATCATCCTTCTCAGTGACGCAGTATTTT. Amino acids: CASSQSSFSVTQYF.

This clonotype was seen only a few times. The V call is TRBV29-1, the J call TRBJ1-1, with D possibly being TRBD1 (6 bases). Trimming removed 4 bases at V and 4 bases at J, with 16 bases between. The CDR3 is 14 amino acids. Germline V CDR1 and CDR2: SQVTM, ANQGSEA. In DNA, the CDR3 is TGCAGCGTTGTAGGACAGAAGGGGGGCACTGAAGCTTTCTTT. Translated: CSVVGQKGGTEAFF.

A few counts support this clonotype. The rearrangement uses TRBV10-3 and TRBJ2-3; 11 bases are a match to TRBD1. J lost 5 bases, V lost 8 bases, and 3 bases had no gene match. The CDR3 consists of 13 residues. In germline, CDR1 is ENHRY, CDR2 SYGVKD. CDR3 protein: CAIGGQGVDTQYF. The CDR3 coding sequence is TGTGCCATCGGGGGACAGGGGGTAGATACGCAGTATTTT.

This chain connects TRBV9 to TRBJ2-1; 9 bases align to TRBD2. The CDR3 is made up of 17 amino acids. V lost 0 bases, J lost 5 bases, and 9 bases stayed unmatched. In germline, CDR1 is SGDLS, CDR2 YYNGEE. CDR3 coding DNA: TGTGCCAGCAGCGTAGCCCCCCGACTAGCGGTGAACAATGAGCAGTTCTTC. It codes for CASSVAPRLAVNNEQFF.

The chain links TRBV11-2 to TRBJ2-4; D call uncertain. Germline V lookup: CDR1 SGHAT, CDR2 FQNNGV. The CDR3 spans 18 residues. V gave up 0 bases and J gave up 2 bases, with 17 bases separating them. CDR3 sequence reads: CASSLEPPYGTSKNIQYF. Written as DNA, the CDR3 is TGTGCCAGCAGCTTAGAGCCCCCCTACGGCACTTCCAAAAACATTCAGTACTTC.

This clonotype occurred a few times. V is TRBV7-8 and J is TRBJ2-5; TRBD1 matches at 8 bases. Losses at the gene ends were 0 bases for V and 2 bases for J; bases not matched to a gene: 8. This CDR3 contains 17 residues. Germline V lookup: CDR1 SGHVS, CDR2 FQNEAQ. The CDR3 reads CASSLAYRTGRQETQYF. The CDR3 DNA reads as TGTGCCAGCAGCTTAGCTTACCGGACAGGGCGGCAAGAGACCCAGTACTTC.

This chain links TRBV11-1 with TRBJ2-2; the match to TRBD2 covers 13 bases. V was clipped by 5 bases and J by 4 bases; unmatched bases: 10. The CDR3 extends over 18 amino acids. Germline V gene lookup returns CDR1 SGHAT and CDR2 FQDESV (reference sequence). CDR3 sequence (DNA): TGTGCCAGCAGCCCCTGGGGGGGACTAGCGGGACTCACCGGGGAGCTGTTTTTT. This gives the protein CASSPWGGLAGLTGELFF. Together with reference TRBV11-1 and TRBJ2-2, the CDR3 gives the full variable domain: EAEVAQSPRYKITEKSQAVAFWCDPISGHATLYWYRQILGQGPELLVQFQDESVVDDSQLPKDRFSAERLKGVDSTLKIQPAELGDSAMYLCASSPWGGLAGLTGELFFGEGSRLTVL.

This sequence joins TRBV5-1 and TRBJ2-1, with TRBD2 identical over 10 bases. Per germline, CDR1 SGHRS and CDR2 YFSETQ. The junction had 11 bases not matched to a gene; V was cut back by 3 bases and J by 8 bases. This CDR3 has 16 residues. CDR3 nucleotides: TGCGCCAGCAGCTCGTATGAGCGGGAGGGCCTCGATGAGCAGTTCTTC. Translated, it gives CASSSYEREGLDEQFF.

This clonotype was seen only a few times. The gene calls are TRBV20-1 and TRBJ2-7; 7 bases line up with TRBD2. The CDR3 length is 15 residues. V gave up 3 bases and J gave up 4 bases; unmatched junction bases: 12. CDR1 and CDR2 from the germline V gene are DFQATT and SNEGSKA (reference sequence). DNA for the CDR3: TGCAGTGCTAGTGCTCAAGGGCGGGAGTGGTACGAGCAGTACTTC. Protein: CSASAQGREWYEQYF.

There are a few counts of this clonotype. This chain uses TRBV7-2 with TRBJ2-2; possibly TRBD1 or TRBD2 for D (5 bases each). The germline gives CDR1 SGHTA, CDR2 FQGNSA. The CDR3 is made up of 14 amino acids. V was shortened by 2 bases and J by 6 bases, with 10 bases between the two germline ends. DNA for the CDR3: TGTGCCAGCAGCTTAAGAGGGGTGGCCGGGGAGCTGTTTTTT. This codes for CASSLRGVAGELFF.

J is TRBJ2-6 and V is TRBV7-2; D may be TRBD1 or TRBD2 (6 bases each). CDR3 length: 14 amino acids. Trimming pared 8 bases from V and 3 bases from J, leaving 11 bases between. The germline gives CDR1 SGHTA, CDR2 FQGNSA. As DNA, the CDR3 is TGTGCCAGCGGTCGGGGGCTTGGGGCCAACGTCCTGACTTTC. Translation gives CASGRGLGANVLTF. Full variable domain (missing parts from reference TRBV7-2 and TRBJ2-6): GAGVSQSPSNKVTEKGKDVELRCDPISGHTALYWYRQSLGQGLEFLIYFQGNSAPDKSGLPSDRFSAERTGGSVSTLTIQRTQQEDSAVYLCASGRGLGANVLTFGAGSRLTVL.

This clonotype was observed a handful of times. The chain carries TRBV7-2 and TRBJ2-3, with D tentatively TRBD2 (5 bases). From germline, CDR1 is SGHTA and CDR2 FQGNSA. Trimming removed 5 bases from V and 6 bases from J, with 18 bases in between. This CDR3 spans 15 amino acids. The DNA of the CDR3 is TGTGCCAGCAGCATGAGGGTAGCGCCGGGGGATACGCAGTATTTT. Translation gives CASSMRVAPGDTQYF. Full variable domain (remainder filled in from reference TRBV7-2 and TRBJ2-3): GAGVSQSPSNKVTEKGKDVELRCDPISGHTALYWYRQSLGQGLEFLIYFQGNSAPDKSGLPSDRFSAERTGGSVSTLTIQRTQQEDSAVYLCASSMRVAPGDTQYFGPGTRLTVL.

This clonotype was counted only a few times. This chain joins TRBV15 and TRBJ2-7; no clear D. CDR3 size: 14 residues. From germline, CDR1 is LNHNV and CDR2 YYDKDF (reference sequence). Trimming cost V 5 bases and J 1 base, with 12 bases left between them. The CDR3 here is CATSPTTGSYEQYF. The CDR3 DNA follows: TGTGCCACCAGCCCTACGACTGGGTCCTACGAGCAGTACTTC.

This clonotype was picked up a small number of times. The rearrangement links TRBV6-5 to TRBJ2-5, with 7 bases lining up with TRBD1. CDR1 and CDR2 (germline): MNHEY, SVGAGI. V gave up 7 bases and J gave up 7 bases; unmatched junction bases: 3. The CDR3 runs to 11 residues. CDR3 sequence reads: CASKGGATQYF. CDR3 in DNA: TGTGCCAGCAAAGGGGGCGCGACCCAGTACTTC.

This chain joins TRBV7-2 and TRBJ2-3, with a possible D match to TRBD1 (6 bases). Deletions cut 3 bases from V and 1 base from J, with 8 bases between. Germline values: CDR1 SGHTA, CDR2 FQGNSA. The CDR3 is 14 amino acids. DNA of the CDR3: TGTGCCAGCAGCTTGTGGGGGCGCACAGATACGCAGTATTTT. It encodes CASSLWGRTDTQYF.

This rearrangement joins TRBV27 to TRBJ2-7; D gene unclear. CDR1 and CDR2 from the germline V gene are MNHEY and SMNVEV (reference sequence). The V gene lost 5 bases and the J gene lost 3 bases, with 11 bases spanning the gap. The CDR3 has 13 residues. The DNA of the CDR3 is TGTGCCAGCAGTGATCTGAATAACTACGAGCAGTACTTC. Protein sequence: CASSDLNNYEQYF.

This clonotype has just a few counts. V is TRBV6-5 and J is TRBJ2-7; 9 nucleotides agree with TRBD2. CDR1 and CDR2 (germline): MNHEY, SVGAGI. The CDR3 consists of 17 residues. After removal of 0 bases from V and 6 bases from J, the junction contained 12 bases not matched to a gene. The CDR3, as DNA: TGTGCCAGCAGTTACTCGAAACTAGCGGGTTTATCAGGCGAGCAGTACTTC. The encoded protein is CASSYSKLAGLSGEQYF.

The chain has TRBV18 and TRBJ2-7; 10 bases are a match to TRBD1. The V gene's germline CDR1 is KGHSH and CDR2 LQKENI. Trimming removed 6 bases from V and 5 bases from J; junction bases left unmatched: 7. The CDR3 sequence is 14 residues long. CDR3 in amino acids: CASSPGQGKHEQYF. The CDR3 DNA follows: TGTGCCAGCTCCCCGGGACAGGGGAAACACGAGCAGTACTTC.